One and the same sample provided the 24 T cell receptor beta chains below, sequenced in a study of technical replicates of blood from several donors. Here immunoSEQ multiplex PCR was the method, and the copy in TCRdb shows in-frame clones only, minus some. Among about 68,000 clones, less than 98% were seen once, and the ten largest hold about 0.24%. The sequenced material came from T cells isolated from PBMCs. The receptors come from a human donor in good health.

The chain is built from TRBV19 and TRBJ2-7, with 7 bases lining up with TRBD2. J gave up 3 bases and V 6 bases, and 8 bases lay outside the gene matches. Germline V lookup: CDR1 LNHDA, CDR2 SQIVND (reference sequence). This CDR3 region has 14 residues. The CDR3 DNA follows: TGTGCCAGTAGCGGGGAGGGACGGCACTACGAGCAGTACTTC. It codes for CASSGEGRHYEQYF.

The chain has TRBV6-1 and TRBJ2-7, with 7 positions matching TRBD2. The junction had 8 bases not matched to a gene; V was cut back by 7 bases and J by 2 bases. The length of the CDR3 is 14 residues. CDR1 is MNHNS, CDR2 SASEGT, per germline. The CDR3 region has the DNA TGTGCCAGCACCGTGCGGGGGTGGCCCTACGAGCAGTACTTC. The encoded protein is CASTVRGWPYEQYF.

The chain combines TRBV13 with TRBJ1-5; D is unresolved. The CDR3 is 17 residues long. V was shortened by 3 bases and J by 4 bases, with 19 bases between the two germline ends. CDR1 and CDR2 (germline): PRHDT, FYEKMQ (reference sequence). CDR3 residues: CASSFLTEDTVNQPQHF. CDR3 bases: TGTGCCAGCAGCTTCCTAACAGAAGACACGGTTAATCAGCCCCAGCATTTT.

CDR3 in DNA: TGTGCCAGCAGAGTGACTAGCGGCCCCACAGATACGCAGTATTTT. This gives the protein CASRVTSGPTDTQYF. This chain uses TRBV6-1 with TRBJ2-3; TRBD2 aligns across 9 bases. The CDR3 consists of 15 residues. Germline-derived CDR1 and CDR2 are MNHNS and SASEGT. V trimming: 6 bases; J trimming: 2 bases; junction bases outside the gene matches: 6.

This clone was recorded once. The gene calls are TRBV14 and TRBJ1-2; TRBD1 matches 7 bases. CDR3 length equals 15 residues. Looked up from germline, CDR1 is SGHDN and CDR2 is FVKESK. With V trimmed by 4 bases and J by 5 bases, 10 bases remained unmatched. CDR3: CASSRSGTEPYGYTF. CDR3 coding DNA: TGTGCCAGCAGCCGATCCGGGACAGAGCCGTATGGCTACACCTTC. Full variable domain (rest looked up from reference TRBV14 and TRBJ1-2): EAGVTQFPSHSVIEKGQTVTLRCDPISGHDNLYWYRRVMGKEIKFLLHFVKESKQDESGMPNNRFLAERTGGTYSTLKVQPAELEDSGVYFCASSRSGTEPYGYTFGSGTRLTVV.

Only one count was recorded for this clone. The rearrangement links TRBV27 to TRBJ2-7; 9 bases are shared with TRBD2. The CDR3 has 14 amino acids. With 6 bases clipped from V and 4 bases from J, the junction kept 7 bases outside the gene matches. Germline loops: CDR1 MNHEY, CDR2 SMNVEV (reference sequence). CDR3 bases: TGTGCCAGCAGCCTTAGCGGGAGAGGTTACGAGCAGTACTTC. Translated, it gives CASSLSGRGYEQYF.

V gene TRBV29-1 combines with J gene TRBJ2-7, with 9 bases lining up with TRBD1. The V gene end was trimmed by 4 bases and the J gene end by 5 bases; junction bases not matched to a gene: 6. This CDR3 is 13 amino acids long. Germline CDR1 is SQVTM and CDR2 is ANQGSEA. CDR3 bases: TGCAGCGTTGTACAGGGGGCTAACAACGAGCAGTACTTC. Amino acids: CSVVQGANNEQYF.

V usage is TRBV4-3 and J usage is TRBJ1-2; perhaps TRBD1 as D (5 bases). CDR1 and CDR2 from the germline V gene are LGHNA and YSLEER. The CDR3 loop spans 15 amino acids. Trimming left V 0 bases short and J 3 bases short, with 11 bases between. The chain's CDR3 is CASSQEKGVDYGYTF. DNA for the CDR3: TGCGCCAGCAGCCAAGAGAAAGGGGTGGACTATGGCTACACCTTC.

This sequence joins TRBV7-8 and TRBJ2-7; TRBD2 matches 7 bases. The V and J ends lost 5 bases and 0 bases, in that order; junction bases with no gene match: 10. Germline CDR1 is SGHVS and CDR2 is FQNEAQ. CDR3 length: 16 residues. The CDR3 region has the DNA TGTGCCAGCAGCCTGGTTCCTGGCGGGAGCTCCTACGAGCAGTACTTC. This translates into CASSLVPGGSSYEQYF.

V gene TRBV6-5 combines with J gene TRBJ2-5, with D perhaps TRBD1 (5 bases). V dropped 5 bases and J dropped 4 bases, with 14 bases sitting between them. The CDR3 has 14 residues. Germline V CDR1 and CDR2: MNHEY, SVGAGI. Written as DNA, the CDR3 is TGTGCCAGCAGTCTCCCTGGCAGGGTAGAGACCCAGTACTTC. This sequence encodes CASSLPGRVETQYF.

The chain uses TRBV7-8 and TRBJ1-3; no reliable D call. The CDR3 runs 13 residues. Trimming pared 5 bases from V and 3 bases from J, leaving 8 bases between. From germline, CDR1 is SGHVS and CDR2 FQNEAQ. Here the CDR3 reads CASSRIDGNTIYF. The CDR3 coding sequence is TGTGCCAGCAGCCGAATAGATGGAAACACCATATATTTT.

The V call is TRBV6-5, the J call TRBJ1-4; TRBD1 matches 7 bases. Germline lookup yields CDR1 MNHEY and CDR2 SVGAGI. This CDR3 region has 13 residues. After removal of 5 bases from V and 7 bases from J, the junction contained 4 bases not matched to a gene. CDR3 sequence reads: CASSLRDSEKLFF. The CDR3 DNA sequence: TGTGCCAGCAGTCTCCGGGACAGTGAAAAACTGTTTTTT.

This sequence joins TRBV6-1 and TRBJ1-1; D gene unclear. V was trimmed by 8 bases and J by 0 bases, leaving 7 bases between them. Germline CDR1 MNHNS, CDR2 SASEGT. The CDR3 length is 12 residues. The CDR3 region has the DNA TGTGCCAGCGCCCAGATGAACACTGAAGCTTTCTTT. As protein: CASAQMNTEAFF.

V is TRBV5-1 and J is TRBJ2-3; 10 bases line up with TRBD2. The CDR3 is made up of 16 amino acids. With 4 bases clipped from V and 0 bases from J, the junction kept 5 bases outside the gene matches. Germline CDR1 SGHRS, CDR2 YFSETQ. This CDR3 reads CASSALTSGSTDTQYF. CDR3 DNA: TGCGCCAGCAGCGCACTGACTAGCGGGAGCACAGATACGCAGTATTTT.

This chain links TRBV6-5 with TRBJ2-5; tentatively, D is TRBD1 (6 bases). This CDR3 contains 15 residues. V was trimmed by 5 bases and J by 1 base, leaving 14 bases between them. Germline V lookup: CDR1 MNHEY, CDR2 SVGAGI. The CDR3 region is CASSPFSGAQETQYF. CDR3 DNA sequence: TGTGCCAGCAGTCCCTTTTCAGGGGCCCAAGAGACCCAGTACTTC.

The rearrangement uses TRBV27 and TRBJ2-1; 7 positions agree with TRBD1. The V gene's germline CDR1 is MNHEY and CDR2 SMNVEV (reference sequence). Trimming removed 7 bases from V and 0 bases from J; junction bases left unmatched: 6. The CDR3 has 15 residues. The CDR3 DNA is TGTGCCAGCACCCTACAGGGGCTCTCCTACAATGAGCAGTTCTTC. It encodes CASTLQGLSYNEQFF.

The chain couples TRBV5-4 to TRBJ2-3; D perhaps matches TRBD2 (6 bases). CDR1 SGHNT and CDR2 YYREEE come from the germline V gene (reference sequence). This CDR3 spans 14 amino acids. Trimming stripped 5 bases from V and 5 bases from J, with 15 bases between. CDR3: CASRGDWVGDTQYF. The CDR3 nucleotides are TGTGCCAGCAGAGGGGACTGGGTGGGAGATACGCAGTATTTT. Variable domain in full (rest from reference TRBV5-4 and TRBJ2-3): ETGVTQSPTHLIKTRGQQVTLRCSSQSGHNTVSWYQQALGQGPQFIFQYYREEENGRGNFPPRFSGLQFPNYSSELNVNALELDDSALYLCASRGDWVGDTQYFGPGTRLTVL.

V gene TRBV29-1 combines with J gene TRBJ1-4, with 7 positions matching TRBD1. Trimming took 6 bases from V and 6 from J; bases not matched to a gene: 10. The CDR3 length is 14 residues. The V gene's germline CDR1 is SQVTM and CDR2 ANQGSEA. CDR3 in amino acids: CSVARGQGDEKLFF. The DNA of the CDR3 is TGCAGCGTCGCCCGGGGGCAGGGGGATGAAAAACTGTTTTTT.

As DNA, the CDR3 is TGTGCCAGCAGCTTTATTCTCGAGGGATACGGTGAAAAACTGTTTTTT. This gives the protein CASSFILEGYGEKLFF. V usage is TRBV7-2 and J usage is TRBJ1-4; no definite D call. V gave up 3 bases and J gave up 7 bases, with 18 bases separating them. The CDR3 is 16 residues long. The V gene's germline CDR1 is SGHTA and CDR2 FQGNSA.

CDR3 amino acids: CASSSRTGTSTDTQYF. The CDR3 DNA reads as TGTGCCAGCAGTTCCCGGACGGGAACTAGCACAGATACGCAGTATTTT. This sequence joins TRBV9 and TRBJ2-3; possible D gene TRBD2, 5 bases. V lost 5 bases and J 0 bases, leaving 16 bases between the germline ends. This CDR3 region has 16 residues. CDR1 is SGDLS and CDR2 is YYNGEE in the germline V gene.

The V gene is TRBV4-1, the J gene TRBJ2-1; D is unresolved. This CDR3 is built from 15 residues. The germline V gene has CDR1 MGHRA and CDR2 YSYEKL. Deletions cut 0 bases from V and 2 bases from J, with 8 bases between. The CDR3 coding sequence is TGCGCCAGCAGCCAAGAGGCCTCGCCCTACAATGAGCAGTTCTTC. It translates to CASSQEASPYNEQFF.

This rearrangement joins TRBV10-3 to TRBJ2-1; D is undetermined. The CDR3 totals 12 residues. Trimming left V 8 bases short and J 9 bases short, with 14 bases between. Germline values: CDR1 ENHRY, CDR2 SYGVKD. The CDR3 DNA reads TGTGCCATCTCTGGTTCCGGTGGTGAGCAGTTCTTC. It encodes CAISGSGGEQFF.

The chain has TRBV6-1 and TRBJ1-1; D is ambiguous. CDR1 MNHNS and CDR2 SASEGT come from the germline V gene. The ends were cut back, 6 bases at V and 2 bases at J, with 7 bases in the middle. The CDR3 has 12 amino acids. The CDR3 DNA reads TGTGCCAGCAGGACACGTAACACTGAAGCTTTCTTT. This sequence encodes CASRTRNTEAFF.

This chain links TRBV5-6 with TRBJ2-5, with 7 positions matching TRBD1. This CDR3 has 14 residues. The V and J ends lost 5 bases and 2 bases, in that order; junction bases with no gene match: 6. Germline-derived CDR1 and CDR2 are SGHDT and YYEEEE. CDR3 in amino acids: CASSYDRVQETQYF. The CDR3 nucleotides are TGTGCCAGCAGTTACGACAGGGTACAAGAGACCCAGTACTTC. Combining the CDR3 with reference TRBV5-6 and TRBJ2-5 gives the whole variable domain DAGVTQSPTHLIKTRGQQVTLRCSPKSGHDTVSWYQQALGQGPQFIFQYYEEEERQRGNFPDRFSGHQFPNYSSELNVNALLLGDSALYLCASSYDRVQETQYFGPGTRLLVL.